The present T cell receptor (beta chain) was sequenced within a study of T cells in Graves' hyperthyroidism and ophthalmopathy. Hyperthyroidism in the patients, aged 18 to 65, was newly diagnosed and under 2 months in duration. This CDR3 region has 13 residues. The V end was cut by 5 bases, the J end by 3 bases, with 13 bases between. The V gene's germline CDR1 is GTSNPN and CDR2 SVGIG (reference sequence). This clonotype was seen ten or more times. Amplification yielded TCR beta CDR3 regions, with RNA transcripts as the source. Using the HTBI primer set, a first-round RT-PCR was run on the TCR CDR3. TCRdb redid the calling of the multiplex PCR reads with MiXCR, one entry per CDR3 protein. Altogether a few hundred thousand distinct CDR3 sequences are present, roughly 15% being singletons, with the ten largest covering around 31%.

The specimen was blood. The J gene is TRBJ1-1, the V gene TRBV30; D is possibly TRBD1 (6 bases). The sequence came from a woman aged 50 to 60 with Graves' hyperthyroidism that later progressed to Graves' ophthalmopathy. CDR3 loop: CAWSRGTDTEAFF. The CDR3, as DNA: TGTGCCTGGTCCAGGGGAACGGACACTGAAGCTTTCTTT.